These 2 T cell receptor beta chains came from one sample sequenced in a study of cytomegalovirus exposure and HLA in healthy donors. TCRdb's copy holds only in-frame clones and misses some; the assay was immunoSEQ multiplex PCR. The table records more than 140,000 clones, less than 90% of them present only once. The source material was PBMCs. These receptors were taken from a woman younger than 30 in good health and CMV-seropositive.

The chain recombines TRBV15 with TRBJ1-3; D call uncertain. Trimming removed 2 bases from V and 0 bases from J, with 14 bases in between. From germline, CDR1 is LNHNV and CDR2 YYDKDF (reference sequence). The CDR3 consists of 17 residues. DNA for the CDR3: TGTGCCACCAGCAGATCAAGAGGATTTGCCTCTGGAAACACCATATATTTT. It is translated as CATSRSRGFASGNTIYF.

The rearrangement joins TRBV29-1 to TRBJ1-4, with D unresolved. Trimming removed 3 bases at V and 7 bases at J, with 12 bases between. Germline values: CDR1 SQVTM, CDR2 ANQGSEA. CDR3 length equals 13 residues. The CDR3 DNA sequence: TGCAGCGTTGAGACGGACTGGGGTGAAAAACTGTTTTTT. Translating it yields CSVETDWGEKLFF.